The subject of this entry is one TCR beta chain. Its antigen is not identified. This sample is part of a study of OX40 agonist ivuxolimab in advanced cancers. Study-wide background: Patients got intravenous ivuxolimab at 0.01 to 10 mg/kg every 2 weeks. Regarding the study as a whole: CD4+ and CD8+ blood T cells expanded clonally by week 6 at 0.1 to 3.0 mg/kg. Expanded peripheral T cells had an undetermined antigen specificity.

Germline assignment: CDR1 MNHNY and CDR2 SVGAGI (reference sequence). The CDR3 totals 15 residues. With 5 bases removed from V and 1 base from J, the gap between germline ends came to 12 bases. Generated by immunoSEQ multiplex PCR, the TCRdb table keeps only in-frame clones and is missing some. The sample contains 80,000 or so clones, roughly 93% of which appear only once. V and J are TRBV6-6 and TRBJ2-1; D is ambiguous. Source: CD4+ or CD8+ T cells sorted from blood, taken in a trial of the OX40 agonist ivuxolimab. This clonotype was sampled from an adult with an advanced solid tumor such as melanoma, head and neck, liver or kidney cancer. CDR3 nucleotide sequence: TGTGCCAGCAGTACCGTCGCGCTTTCCTACAATGAGCAGTTCTTC. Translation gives CASSTVALSYNEQFF.